This T cell receptor beta chain was found in a study of T-cell reconstitution after alpha-beta-depleted transplantation in children. Study-wide results and limits: Most T-cell counts and diversity one year after the transplant came from T cells that were newly produced. At around two months after transplant, the alpha-beta T cells were reportedly derived from several hundred expanded clones that came from non-depleted graft cells. After transplant, high TCRbeta diversity at day 60 in some patients arose from surviving recipient T cells and thymic progenitors.

The library targeted TCRbeta and was prepared with unique molecular identifiers. TCRdb analysed the PCR reads with MiXCR anew, one entry per CDR3 protein. This table holds fewer than 550,000 distinct CDR3 sequences, 10% found once. The sample holds many counts of this clonotype. Its matching antigen is unknown. Deletions cut 5 bases from V and 8 bases from J, with 16 bases between. The CDR3 runs 14 residues. Germline values: CDR1 SGHTA, CDR2 FQGNSA. This sequence originates from a child between 2 and 9 years old with inherited bone marrow failure, due to receive a stem cell transplant. This sequence joins TRBV7-2 and TRBJ2-4; the D gene is possibly TRBD2 (5 bases). The sequencing here drew on PBMCs, taken before TCRalphabeta/CD19-depleted stem cell transplant. This chain's CDR3 is CASSTDLYRDIQYF. CDR3 DNA: TGTGCCAGCAGCACGGACTTATATAGGGACATTCAGTACTTC.